The 8 T cell receptor beta chains reported below all come from one sample, sequenced in a study of T cells in Graves' hyperthyroidism and ophthalmopathy. Amplified TCR beta CDR3 regions came from RNA transcripts. In the first-round RT-PCR of the TCR CDR3, the HTBI primer set was used. MiXCR, applied by TCRdb to the multiplex PCR reads, yields one record per CDR3 protein. Among approximately 410,000 distinct CDR3 sequences, roughly an eighth were seen once, and the ten largest hold roughly 4.8%. Sequenced input: blood. Receptors were obtained from a woman between 18 and 29 years old with Graves' hyperthyroidism.

This clonotype has a count of ten or more. The rearrangement uses TRBV5-1 and TRBJ2-2; 10 bases align to TRBD2. CDR1 and CDR2 from the germline V gene are SGHRS and YFSETQ. Trimming removed 1 base from V and 2 bases from J; junction bases left unmatched: 2. CDR3 length: 16 amino acids. DNA of the CDR3: TGCGCCAGCAGCTTGAAACTAGCGGGAAACACCGGGGAGCTGTTTTTT. Translating gives CASSLKLAGNTGELFF.

This clonotype was counted a few times. The CDR3 nucleotides are TGTGCCAGCAGCTCTACTACAGGGGTCGGGGAGCTGTTTTTT. Protein: CASSSTTGVGELFF. The chain couples TRBV12-3 or TRBV12-4 to TRBJ2-2, with 7 bases lining up with TRBD1. The J segment lost 7 bases and the V segment lost 6 bases, leaving 8 bases of the junction unmatched. CDR3 length: 14 residues.

The table lists this clonotype with many counts. The chain recombines TRBV6-1 with TRBJ2-7, with 7 bases that match TRBD1. The V gene end was trimmed by 7 bases and the J gene end by 3 bases; junction bases not matched to a gene: 6. This CDR3 region has 13 residues. CDR1 and CDR2 (germline): MNHNS, SASEGT. CDR3 bases: TGTGCCAGCACCTTGGACAGGAACTACGAGCAGTACTTC. Its protein product is CASTLDRNYEQYF.

The genes are TRBV6-4 and TRBJ2-3; the D is unclear. Trimming left V 2 bases short and J 1 base short, with 13 bases between. The V gene's germline CDR1 is MRHNA and CDR2 SNTAGT. This CDR3 has 16 amino acids. CDR3 nucleotide sequence: TGTGCCAGCAGTGACCGACCAGAGGCGGGCACAGATACGCAGTATTTT. The encoded protein is CASSDRPEAGTDTQYF.

This clonotype was counted ten times or more. The gene calls are TRBV12-3 or TRBV12-4 and TRBJ1-1; weak D call: TRBD1 (5 bases). Trimming removed 3 bases at V and 9 bases at J, with 14 bases between. The CDR3 length is 13 residues. CDR3 sequence (DNA): TGTGCCAGCAGTTTTGCCCAGCAGGGTAAAGCTTTCTTT. Encoded protein: CASSFAQQGKAFF.

This clonotype was detected ten times or more. This sequence joins TRBV11-2 and TRBJ2-7, with TRBD1 as a possible D gene (6 bases). V was trimmed by 4 bases and J by 5 bases, leaving 15 bases between them. Germline V lookup: CDR1 SGHAT, CDR2 FQNNGV. The CDR3 sequence is 14 residues long. CDR3 DNA sequence: TGTGCCAGCAGCTCCACCCGAGGGGGAAACGAGCAGTACTTC. Translated, it gives CASSSTRGGNEQYF.

This clonotype occurred many times. This chain joins TRBV9 and TRBJ2-1; the D gene could be TRBD1 or TRBD2 (5 bases each). The CDR3 has 15 residues. CDR1 and CDR2 (germline): SGDLS, YYNGEE. Trimming removed 2 bases from V and 4 bases from J, with 13 bases in between. The CDR3 DNA is TGTGCCAGCAGCGTCTCCCGGGGCCGTTACAATGAGCAGTTCTTC. It translates to CASSVSRGRYNEQFF.

A remark on this clonotype: One base away lies a much larger clone, so this may be a sequencing read error. The chain links TRBV28 to TRBJ1-5; 9 bases match TRBD1. CDR3 length: 16 residues. Germline assignment: CDR1 MDHEN and CDR2 SYDVKM. Here the CDR3 reads CANSDWTGAGNQPQHF. The CDR3 region has the DNA TGTGCCAACAGTGACTGGACAGGGGCAGGCAATCAGCCCCAGCATTTT.